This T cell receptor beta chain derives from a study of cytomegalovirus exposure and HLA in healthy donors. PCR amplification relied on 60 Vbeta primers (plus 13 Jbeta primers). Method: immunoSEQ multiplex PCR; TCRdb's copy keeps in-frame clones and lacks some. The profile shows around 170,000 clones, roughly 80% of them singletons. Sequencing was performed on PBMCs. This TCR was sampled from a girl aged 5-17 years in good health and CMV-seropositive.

CDR3 coding DNA: TGTGCCAGCAGCTCCGCCCTGCGGGGCTCCGAGCAGTACTTC. Translation gives CASSSALRGSEQYF. J is TRBJ2-7 and V is TRBV7-6, with a possible D match to TRBD2 (6 bases). V was pared by 4 bases and J by 6 bases, with 16 bases between. Per germline, CDR1 SGHVS and CDR2 FNYEAQ. The CDR3 is 14 residues long.